This passage covers 18 T cell receptor beta chains from one sample sequenced in a study of T-cell reconstitution after alpha-beta-depleted transplantation in children. Unique molecular identifiers were incorporated into the prepared TCRbeta library. From the PCR reads, TCRdb called clonotypes with MiXCR, one entry per CDR3 protein. The sample comprises 350,000 to 500,000 distinct CDR3 sequences, roughly 44% of which are singletons, and about 30% rests with the top ten. The material was PBMCs, obtained before TCRalphabeta/CD19-depleted stem cell transplant. These receptor sequences come from a girl under 10 years old with aplastic anemia, due to receive a stem cell transplant.

This chain connects TRBV7-8 to TRBJ2-5; tentatively, D is TRBD1 (6 bases). Trimming shortened V by 3 bases and J by 1 base, and 18 bases separated the two germline ends. The CDR3 spans 17 residues. Germline loops: CDR1 SGHVS, CDR2 FQNEAQ. DNA of the CDR3: TGTGCCAGCAGCTTTAACCGCAGGGGAGCCGCCCAAGAGACCCAGTACTTC. It translates to CASSFNRRGAAQETQYF.

In this sample, this clonotype turned up many times. The CDR3 reads CASSPRLLSYEQYF. The CDR3, as DNA: TGTGCCAGCAGCCCCCGACTGCTCTCCTACGAGCAGTACTTC. The chain carries TRBV11-2 and TRBJ2-7; D is uncertain. V was cut by 5 bases and J by 0 bases, with 11 bases left in between. The CDR3 is made up of 14 amino acids. The germline V gene has CDR1 SGHAT and CDR2 FQNNGV.

The rearrangement links TRBV6-1 to TRBJ2-5, with 8 bases lining up with TRBD1. The CDR3 has 18 residues. The germline V gene has CDR1 MNHNS and CDR2 SASEGT. V gave up 5 bases and J gave up 6 bases; unmatched junction bases: 20. The CDR3 DNA follows: TGTGCCAGCAGTCCATCCCGACAGGGGCGGGACGTCATAAAGACCCAGTACTTC. Residues: CASSPSRQGRDVIKTQYF.

V and J are TRBV20-1 and TRBJ2-3; 10 nucleotides match TRBD1. Germline CDR1 DFQATT, CDR2 SNEGSKA (reference sequence). V gave up 3 bases and J gave up 8 bases; unmatched junction bases: 11. The CDR3 has 15 residues. DNA of the CDR3: TGCAGTGCTAGTGGTGGGGGACAGGGGAGTGTTACGCAGTATTTT. Translation gives CSASGGGQGSVTQYF.

This chain links TRBV29-1 with TRBJ2-7; 10 positions agree with TRBD1. Germline trimming cut 6 bases from V and 0 bases from J; bases unmatched to any gene: 5. CDR1 is SQVTM, CDR2 ANQGSEA, per germline. This CDR3 region has 14 residues. CDR3 loop: CSVRGQGSSYEQYF. The CDR3 DNA reads TGCAGCGTACGGGGACAGGGGAGCTCCTACGAGCAGTACTTC.

Only one count was recorded for this clonotype. This chain's CDR3 is CAPGRGGLDEQFF. As DNA, the CDR3 is TGTGCCCCAGGGCGGGGGGGCCTCGATGAGCAGTTCTTC. V usage is TRBV5-5 and J usage is TRBJ2-1; 9 positions match TRBD2. With 10 bases clipped from V and 8 bases from J, the junction kept 10 bases outside the gene matches. The V gene's germline CDR1 is SGHKS and CDR2 YYEKEE (reference sequence). The CDR3 runs 13 residues.

This clonotype was picked up a small number of times. The chain combines TRBV20-1 with TRBJ2-5; D gene ambiguous. V was pared by 5 bases and J by 2 bases, with 12 bases between. In germline, CDR1 is DFQATT, CDR2 SNEGSKA (reference sequence). This CDR3 has 13 residues. The CDR3 DNA reads TGCAGTGCTCCTCAGCCATATCAAGAGACCCAGTACTTC. It is translated as CSAPQPYQETQYF.

Note on this clonotype: A much larger clone is a single base away; this may be a read error. V and J are TRBV4-1 and TRBJ1-2, with 12 bases matching TRBD1. CDR1 MGHRA and CDR2 YSYEKL come from the germline V gene. The CDR3 runs to 15 residues. CDR3 residues: CASSLSGTGGDGDTF. In DNA form, the CDR3 reads TGCGCCAGCAGCCTTTCCGGGACAGGGGGCGATGGCGACACCTTC.

V usage is TRBV20-1 and J usage is TRBJ1-1; D possibly corresponds to TRBD1 (5 bases). The V and J ends lost 5 bases and 3 bases respectively, with 16 bases between them. CDR3 length equals 14 residues. The germline gives CDR1 DFQATT, CDR2 SNEGSKA (reference sequence). The CDR3: CSAEDNGAYTEAFF. The CDR3 bases are TGCAGTGCTGAAGATAATGGGGCCTACACTGAAGCTTTCTTT.

This chain links TRBV5-1 with TRBJ2-2, with 7 bases identical to TRBD1. Looked up from germline, CDR1 is SGHRS and CDR2 is YFSETQ. Unmatched junction bases numbered 4, after V lost 3 bases and J lost 5 bases. The CDR3 spans 14 residues. CDR3 loop: CASSWGQQTGELFF. In DNA, the CDR3 is TGCGCCAGCAGCTGGGGACAGCAGACCGGGGAGCTGTTTTTT.

V gene TRBV6-5 combines with J gene TRBJ1-2, with D perhaps matching TRBD1 (5 bases). Germline lookup yields CDR1 MNHEY and CDR2 SVGAGI. This CDR3 is 14 amino acids long. With 2 bases removed from V and 2 bases from J, the gap between germline ends came to 9 bases. The DNA for the CDR3 is TGTGCCAGCAGTTACGGAGAGGGGAACTATGGCTACACCTTC. The encoded protein is CASSYGEGNYGYTF.

The CDR3 spells CASSIYRYQPQHF. The CDR3, as DNA: TGTGCCAGCAGTATCTACAGGTATCAGCCCCAGCATTTT. The genes are TRBV28 and TRBJ1-5; TRBD1 is a possible D gene (5 bases). CDR1 is MDHEN and CDR2 is SYDVKM in the germline V gene. Trimming took 5 bases from V and 5 from J, leaving 10 bases between them. The CDR3 has 13 amino acids.

In its sample, this clonotype was seen many times. The chain is built from TRBV7-9 and TRBJ2-1; D might be TRBD2 (5 bases). The CDR3 extends over 15 amino acids. From germline, CDR1 is SEHNR and CDR2 FQNEAQ (reference sequence). With 2 bases removed from V and 2 bases from J, the gap between germline ends came to 10 bases. In nucleotides, the CDR3 is TGTGCCAGCAGCTTATCGGAGCGGACCTACAATGAGCAGTTCTTC. Amino acid sequence: CASSLSERTYNEQFF.

This clonotype occurred a few times. This chain's CDR3 is CASSLNEGRTEAFF. The CDR3 DNA reads as TGTGCCAGCAGCTTAAATGAGGGAAGGACTGAAGCTTTCTTT. The V call is TRBV7-2, the J call TRBJ1-1; D not resolved. CDR1 is SGHTA, CDR2 FQGNSA, per germline. V dropped 2 bases and J dropped 5 bases, with 12 bases sitting between them. This CDR3 is 14 amino acids long.

This clonotype was detected once. The chain has TRBV15 and TRBJ2-7; D not certain. This CDR3 is built from 14 residues. Per germline, CDR1 LNHNV and CDR2 YYDKDF (reference sequence). Deletions cut 4 bases from V and 1 base from J, with 11 bases between. The CDR3 spells CATSNPDLSYEQYF. The CDR3 DNA reads as TGTGCCACCAGCAATCCGGACCTGTCCTACGAGCAGTACTTC.

This clonotype was seen ten or more times. The CDR3 carries no conserved terminal phenylalanine or tryptophan, so it likely arises from a read error. This rearrangement joins TRBV5-1 to TRBJ1-1, with D possibly being TRBD1 (5 bases). V gave up 4 bases and J gave up 5 bases, with 15 bases separating them. The CDR3 totals 14 residues. Germline loops: CDR1 SGHRS, CDR2 YFSETQ. The DNA of the CDR3 is TGCGCCAGCAGCCCCCTCGCGGGGGAAACTGAAGCTTTCTCT. It yields the protein CASSPLAGETEAFS.

The chain carries TRBV15 and TRBJ1-3; 7 nucleotides agree with TRBD1. The CDR3 is 15 amino acids. V lost 2 bases to trimming and J lost 4 bases; unmatched junction nucleotides: 5. The germline V gene encodes CDR1 LNHNV and CDR2 YYDKDF (reference sequence). Written as DNA, the CDR3 is TGTGCCACCAGCAGACCCCGGGACAGCGGAAACACCATATATTTT. Its protein is CATSRPRDSGNTIYF. The full variable domain, rest sourced from reference TRBV15 and TRBJ1-3, is DAMVIQNPRYQVTQFGKPVTLSCSQTLNHNVMYWYQQKSSQAPKLLFHYYDKDFNNEADTPDNFQSRRPNTSFCFLDIRSPGLGDTAMYLCATSRPRDSGNTIYFGEGSWLTVV.

This clonotype was counted a few times. The chain carries TRBV7-9 and TRBJ2-1; D gene uncertain. CDR1 is SEHNR and CDR2 is FQNEAQ in the germline V gene (reference sequence). The CDR3 spans 14 residues. The germline V and J ends were trimmed by 6 bases and 5 bases, with 14 bases remaining between them. CDR3 amino acids: CASRFSDRDNEQFF. CDR3 bases: TGTGCCAGCAGGTTTTCGGACCGCGACAATGAGCAGTTCTTC.